This entry describes one TCR beta chain. Its antigen is undetermined. These data belong to a study of shared clonotypes between healthy human individuals. General study findings and limits: Only blood was sampled, and tissue TCR repertoires likely differ from blood ones. Despite large depth, sorted-subset datasets appeared incompletely sequenced. Clonotype sharing across donors was expected to vary with sequencing depth.

Sequencing used immunoSEQ multiplex PCR; TCRdb keeps in-frame clones, though not all of them. Altogether over 1.5 million clones are present, 98% being singletons, with the ten largest covering around 0.45%. Trimming removed 0 bases from V and 1 base from J, with 17 bases in between. This CDR3 region has 17 residues. Per the germline V gene, CDR1 is SGHTS and CDR2 is YDEGEE. The TCR sequence derives from a man aged 25 to 40 in good health. The chain is built from TRBV5-8 and TRBJ2-7, with D perhaps TRBD1 (6 bases). Specimen: naive CD4+ T cells sorted from blood. Stated subset: CD45RA+ positively selected. The CDR3 region has the DNA TGTGCCAGCAGCTTGGTTTCCCCCACAGGGCCATCCTACGAGCAGTACTTC. It translates to CASSLVSPTGPSYEQYF.